This entry lists 9 T cell receptor beta chains sequenced from one sample in a study of blood T cell repertoires in COVID-19. Measured with immunoSEQ multiplex PCR; TCRdb has only the in-frame clones, and not every one. Of about 45,000 clones in the sample, around 87% were seen once. Input material: peripheral blood. These receptors came from a woman over 75 in a cohort sampled during active or convalescent COVID-19.

J is TRBJ2-5 and V is TRBV5-4, with TRBD2 matching over 8 bases. Germline loops: CDR1 SGHNT, CDR2 YYREEE (reference sequence). CDR3 length: 17 residues. V shed 4 bases and J 1 base; nucleotides not matched to a gene: 12. CDR3 DNA: TGTGCCAGCAGCGGAGGATCGGGGGGGCCGGGCCAAGAGACCCAGTACTTC. Translating gives CASSGGSGGPGQETQYF.

The CDR3 DNA sequence: TGCGCCAGCAGCCGCGGACTAGCGGGAGCCTACAATGAGCAGTTCTTC. It encodes CASSRGLAGAYNEQFF. The rearrangement links TRBV4-1 to TRBJ2-1, with 13 bases that match TRBD2. This CDR3 is built from 16 residues. Germline-derived CDR1 and CDR2 are MGHRA and YSYEKL. The trim removed 4 bases at V and 2 bases at J, leaving 2 bases unmatched.

This chain uses TRBV21-1 with TRBJ1-4. TRBV21-1 counts as a pseudogene. The CDR3 loop spans 16 amino acids. CDR3 bases: TGTGCCAGCAGCCAAATGACACGGGCTGGAGGTGAAAAACTGTTTTTT. Protein sequence: CASSQMTRAGGEKLFF.

As for this clone: One end of the junction varies from germline; a read error may be responsible. The CDR3 loop is CASSLEGVTGELFF. CDR3 DNA sequence: TGTGCTAGCAGCTTAGAAGGGGTCACCGGGGAGCTGTTTTTT. This chain joins TRBV7-7 and TRBJ2-2; D might be TRBD1 (5 bases). The CDR3 extends over 14 amino acids. Germline V lookup: CDR1 SSHAT, CDR2 FNYEAQ (reference sequence).

This chain joins TRBV3-1 (or the pseudogene TRBV3-2) and TRBJ1-3; D remains ambiguous. V was clipped by 4 bases and J by 2 bases, with 12 bases between them. The CDR3 extends over 15 amino acids. CDR1 is LGHDT and CDR2 is YNNKEL in the germline V gene (reference sequence). For the CDR3, the DNA is TGTGCCAGCAGCCGAGGAATGGCTACTGGAAACACCATATATTTT. It is translated as CASSRGMATGNTIYF.

The table lists this clone with a count of one. The CDR3 coding sequence is TGTGCCAGCTCCCCTCAAGAGACCCAGTACTTC. Encoded protein: CASSPQETQYF. The V call is TRBV18, the J call TRBJ2-5; D remains unclear. The CDR3 length is 11 residues. In germline, CDR1 is KGHSH, CDR2 LQKENI. The ends were cut back, 6 bases at V and 2 bases at J, with 4 bases in the middle.

The chain couples TRBV19 to TRBJ1-5, with a possible D match to TRBD1 (6 bases). Germline-derived CDR1 and CDR2 are LNHDA and SQIVND (reference sequence). CDR3 length equals 17 residues. V was pared by 10 bases and J by 0 bases, with 22 bases between. This CDR3 reads CATQGPGQFYSNQPQHF. The CDR3, as DNA: TGTGCCACCCAAGGACCGGGACAATTTTATAGCAATCAGCCCCAGCATTTT.

DNA for the CDR3: TGTGCCAGCAGCTTCCCGGGGGGTCGCGTGTACACCTTC. Translated: CASSFPGGRVYTF. This chain joins TRBV7-2 and TRBJ1-2; perhaps TRBD1 as D (5 bases). This CDR3 has 13 residues. Germline V gives CDR1 SGHTA, CDR2 FQGNSA. Trimming pared 3 bases from V and 11 bases from J, leaving 16 bases between.

This rearrangement joins TRBV5-6 to TRBJ1-1; D call uncertain. V dropped 1 base and J dropped 1 base, with 8 bases sitting between them. There are 14 residues in the CDR3. CDR1 and CDR2 from the germline V gene are SGHDT and YYEEEE. This CDR3 is CASSLRTRNTEAFF. CDR3 DNA: TGTGCCAGCAGCTTGCGTACAAGGAACACTGAAGCTTTCTTT.